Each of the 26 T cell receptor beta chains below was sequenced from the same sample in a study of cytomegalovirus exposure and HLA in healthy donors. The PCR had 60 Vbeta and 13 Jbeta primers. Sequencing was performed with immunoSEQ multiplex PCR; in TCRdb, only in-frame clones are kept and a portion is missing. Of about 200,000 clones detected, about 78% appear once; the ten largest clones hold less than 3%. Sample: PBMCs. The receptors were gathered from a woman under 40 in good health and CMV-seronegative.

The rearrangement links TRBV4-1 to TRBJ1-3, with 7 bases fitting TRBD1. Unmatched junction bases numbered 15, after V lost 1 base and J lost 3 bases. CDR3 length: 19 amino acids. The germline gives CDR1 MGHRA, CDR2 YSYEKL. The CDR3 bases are TGCGCCAGCAGCCAAGGCCCTTGGGGTAGGGGGCAAGGTGGAAACACCATATATTTT. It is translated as CASSQGPWGRGQGGNTIYF.

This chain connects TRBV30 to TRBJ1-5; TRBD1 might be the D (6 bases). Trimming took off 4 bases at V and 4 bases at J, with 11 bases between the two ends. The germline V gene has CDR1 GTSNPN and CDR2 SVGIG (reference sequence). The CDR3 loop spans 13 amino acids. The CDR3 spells CAWNSGENQPQHF. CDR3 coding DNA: TGTGCCTGGAACTCAGGGGAAAATCAGCCCCAGCATTTT.

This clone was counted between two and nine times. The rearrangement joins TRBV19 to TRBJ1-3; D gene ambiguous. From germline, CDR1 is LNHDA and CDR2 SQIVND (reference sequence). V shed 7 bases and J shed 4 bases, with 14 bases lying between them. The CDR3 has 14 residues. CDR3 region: CASTSPGKGNTIYF. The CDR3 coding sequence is TGTGCCAGTACTAGTCCGGGGAAGGGAAACACCATATATTTT.

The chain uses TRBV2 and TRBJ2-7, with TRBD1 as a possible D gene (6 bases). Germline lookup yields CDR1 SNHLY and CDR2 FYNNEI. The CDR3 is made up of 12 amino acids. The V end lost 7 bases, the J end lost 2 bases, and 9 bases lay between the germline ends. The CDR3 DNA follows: TGTGCCAGCATGAACAGGGCCTACGAGCAGTACTTC. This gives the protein CASMNRAYEQYF. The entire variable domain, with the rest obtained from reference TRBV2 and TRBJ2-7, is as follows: EPEVTQTPSHQVTQMGQEVILRCVPISNHLYFYWYRQILGQKVEFLVSFYNNEISEKSEIFDDQFSVERPDGSNFTLKIRSTKLEDSAMYFCASMNRAYEQYFGPGTRLTVT.

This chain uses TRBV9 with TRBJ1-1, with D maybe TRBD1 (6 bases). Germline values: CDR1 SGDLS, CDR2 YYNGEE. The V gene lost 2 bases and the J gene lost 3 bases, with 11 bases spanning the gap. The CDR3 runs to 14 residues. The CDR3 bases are TGTGCCAGCAGCGTGGCGGGGGCGGACACTGAAGCTTTCTTT. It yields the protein CASSVAGADTEAFF.

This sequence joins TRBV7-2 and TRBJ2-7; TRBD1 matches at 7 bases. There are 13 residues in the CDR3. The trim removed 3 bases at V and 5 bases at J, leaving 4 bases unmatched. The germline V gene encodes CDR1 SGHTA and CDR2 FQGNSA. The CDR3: CASSFTGVNEQYF. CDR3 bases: TGTGCCAGCAGCTTCACAGGGGTGAACGAGCAGTACTTC.

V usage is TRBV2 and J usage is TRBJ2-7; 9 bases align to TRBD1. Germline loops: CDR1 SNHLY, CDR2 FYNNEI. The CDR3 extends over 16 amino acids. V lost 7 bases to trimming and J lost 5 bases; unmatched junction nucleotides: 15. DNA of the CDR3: TGTGCCAGCAAGGGGACAGGGACGCGAAGAGATAACGAGCAGTACTTC. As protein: CASKGTGTRRDNEQYF. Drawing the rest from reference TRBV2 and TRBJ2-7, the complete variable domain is EPEVTQTPSHQVTQMGQEVILRCVPISNHLYFYWYRQILGQKVEFLVSFYNNEISEKSEIFDDQFSVERPDGSNFTLKIRSTKLEDSAMYFCASKGTGTRRDNEQYFGPGTRLTVT.

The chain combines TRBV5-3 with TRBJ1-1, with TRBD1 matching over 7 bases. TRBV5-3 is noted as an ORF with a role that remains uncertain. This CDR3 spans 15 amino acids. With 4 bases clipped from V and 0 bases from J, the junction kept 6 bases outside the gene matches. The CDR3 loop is CARSTGQTMNTEAFF. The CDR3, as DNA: TGTGCCAGAAGCACGGGACAGACAATGAACACTGAAGCTTTCTTT.

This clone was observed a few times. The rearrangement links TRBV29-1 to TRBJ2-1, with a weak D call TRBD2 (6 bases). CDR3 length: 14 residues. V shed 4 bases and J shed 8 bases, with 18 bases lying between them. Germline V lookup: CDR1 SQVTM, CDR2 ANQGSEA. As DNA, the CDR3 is TGCAGCGTTGGAGTCAAGCGGGCGTTCTATGAGCAGTTCTTC. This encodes CSVGVKRAFYEQFF.

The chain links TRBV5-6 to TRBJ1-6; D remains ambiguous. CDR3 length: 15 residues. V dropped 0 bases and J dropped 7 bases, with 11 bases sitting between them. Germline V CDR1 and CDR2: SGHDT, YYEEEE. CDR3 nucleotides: TGTGCCAGCAGCTTGGTTCGGGGAGACAATTCACCCCTCCACTTT. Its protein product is CASSLVRGDNSPLHF.

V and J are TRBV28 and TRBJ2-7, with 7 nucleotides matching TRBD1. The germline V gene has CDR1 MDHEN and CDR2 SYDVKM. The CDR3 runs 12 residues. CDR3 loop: CVTTGSMNEQYF. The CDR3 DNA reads TGTGTAACGACAGGGAGTATGAACGAGCAGTACTTC.

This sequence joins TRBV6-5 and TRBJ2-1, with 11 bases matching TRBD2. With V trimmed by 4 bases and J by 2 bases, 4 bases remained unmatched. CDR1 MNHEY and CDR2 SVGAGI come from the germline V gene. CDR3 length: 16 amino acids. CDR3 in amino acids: CASSSLAGGAYNEQFF. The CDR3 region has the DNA TGTGCCAGCAGTTCCTTAGCGGGGGGGGCCTACAATGAGCAGTTCTTC.

CDR3 sequence reads: CAWSGRVNEKLFF. The CDR3 region has the DNA TGTGCCTGGAGTGGGCGGGTTAATGAAAAACTGTTTTTT. This chain uses TRBV30 with TRBJ1-4, with unresolved D. The CDR3 runs to 13 residues. Looked up from germline, CDR1 is GTSNPN and CDR2 is SVGIG (reference sequence). V shed 1 base and J shed 4 bases, with 7 bases lying between them.

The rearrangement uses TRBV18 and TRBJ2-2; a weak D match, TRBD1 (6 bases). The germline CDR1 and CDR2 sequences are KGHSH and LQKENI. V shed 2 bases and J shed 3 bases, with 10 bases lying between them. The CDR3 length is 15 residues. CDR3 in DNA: TGTGCCAGCTCACCAACGGCAGGGGACACCGGGGAGCTGTTTTTT. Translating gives CASSPTAGDTGELFF.

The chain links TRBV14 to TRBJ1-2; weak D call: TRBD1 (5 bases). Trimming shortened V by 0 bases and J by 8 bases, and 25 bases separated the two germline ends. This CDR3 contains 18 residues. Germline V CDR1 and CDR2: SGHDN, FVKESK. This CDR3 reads CASSQDSGGRAGRLGYTF. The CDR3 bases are TGTGCCAGCAGCCAAGATAGCGGGGGGAGAGCAGGGCGTCTGGGCTACACCTTC. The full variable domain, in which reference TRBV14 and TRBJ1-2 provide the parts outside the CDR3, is EAGVTQFPSHSVIEKGQTVTLRCDPISGHDNLYWYRRVMGKEIKFLLHFVKESKQDESGMPNNRFLAERTGGTYSTLKVQPAELEDSGVYFCASSQDSGGRAGRLGYTFGSGTRLTVV.

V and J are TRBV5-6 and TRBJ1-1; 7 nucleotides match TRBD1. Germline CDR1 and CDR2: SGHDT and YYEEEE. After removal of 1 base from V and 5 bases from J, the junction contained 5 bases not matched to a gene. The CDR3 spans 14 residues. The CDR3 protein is CASSLRGRGTEAFF. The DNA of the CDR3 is TGTGCCAGCAGCTTGAGGGGGCGGGGTACTGAAGCTTTCTTT.

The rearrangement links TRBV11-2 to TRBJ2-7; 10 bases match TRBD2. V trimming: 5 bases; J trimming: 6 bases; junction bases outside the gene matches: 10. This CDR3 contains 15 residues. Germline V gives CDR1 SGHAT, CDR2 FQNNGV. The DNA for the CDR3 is TGTGCCAGCAGCCCCTGGGAAGCGGGGGGGCTCGAGCAGTACTTC. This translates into CASSPWEAGGLEQYF.

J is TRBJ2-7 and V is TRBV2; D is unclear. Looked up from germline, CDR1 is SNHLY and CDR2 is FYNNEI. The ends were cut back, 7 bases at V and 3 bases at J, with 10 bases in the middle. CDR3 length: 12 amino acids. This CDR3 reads CASISLYYEQYF. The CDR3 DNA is TGTGCCAGCATAAGCCTCTACTACGAGCAGTACTTC.

The CDR3 DNA follows: TGTGCCAGCAGCTTAGGATCGAGCGGGGGGATAGAAGAGACCCAGTACTTC. It codes for CASSLGSSGGIEETQYF. V and J are TRBV7-9 and TRBJ2-5, with 9 bases aligning to TRBD2. The J segment lost 3 bases and the V segment lost 1 base, leaving 9 bases of the junction unmatched. CDR3 size: 17 residues. Germline-derived CDR1 and CDR2 are SEHNR and FQNEAQ (reference sequence).

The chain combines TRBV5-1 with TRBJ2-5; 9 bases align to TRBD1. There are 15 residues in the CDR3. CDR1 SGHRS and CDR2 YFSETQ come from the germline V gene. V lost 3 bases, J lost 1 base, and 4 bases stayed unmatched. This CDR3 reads CASSWGQGIQETQYF. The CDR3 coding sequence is TGCGCCAGCAGCTGGGGACAGGGCATCCAAGAGACCCAGTACTTC.

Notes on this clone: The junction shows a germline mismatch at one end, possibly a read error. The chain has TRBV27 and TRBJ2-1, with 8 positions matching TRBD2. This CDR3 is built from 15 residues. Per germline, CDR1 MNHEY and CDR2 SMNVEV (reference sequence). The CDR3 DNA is TGTGCCAGCAGTCCAATAGCGGGATCGGAGGGGAATAGGGTCTTC. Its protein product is CASSPIAGSEGNRVF.

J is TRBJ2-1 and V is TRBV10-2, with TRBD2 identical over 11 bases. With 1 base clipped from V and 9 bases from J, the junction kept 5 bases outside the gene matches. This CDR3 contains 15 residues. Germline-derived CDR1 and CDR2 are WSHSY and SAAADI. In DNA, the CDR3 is TGCGCCAGCAGTGAGTTAGCGGGGGGGCCCGGTGAGCAGTTCTTC. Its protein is CASSELAGGPGEQFF.

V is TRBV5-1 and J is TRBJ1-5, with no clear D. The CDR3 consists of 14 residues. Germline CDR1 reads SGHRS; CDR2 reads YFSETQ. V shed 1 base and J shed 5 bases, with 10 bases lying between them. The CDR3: CASSLMGGDQPQHF. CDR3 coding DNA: TGCGCCAGCAGCTTGATGGGCGGGGATCAGCCCCAGCATTTT.

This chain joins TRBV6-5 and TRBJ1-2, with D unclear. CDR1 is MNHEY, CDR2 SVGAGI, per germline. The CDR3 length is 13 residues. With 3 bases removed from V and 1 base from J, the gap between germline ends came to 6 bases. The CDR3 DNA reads TGTGCCAGCAGTTATCTAAGTAACTATGGCTACACCTTC. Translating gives CASSYLSNYGYTF.

The DNA for the CDR3 is TGTGCCAGCAGTCGACAGGGGGCATTTTATGGCAATCAGCCCCAGCATTTT. Its protein is CASSRQGAFYGNQPQHF. V usage is TRBV28 and J usage is TRBJ1-5; 10 positions agree with TRBD1. The V and J ends lost 5 bases and 2 bases, in that order; junction bases with no gene match: 9. The V gene's germline CDR1 is MDHEN and CDR2 SYDVKM. CDR3 length: 17 residues.

CDR3 loop: CASSLDGTGNWFF. Here the CDR3 DNA reads TGCGCCAGCAGCTTGGATGGGACAGGGAATTGGTTTTTT. The rearrangement links TRBV5-1 to TRBJ1-4, with 9 bases identical to TRBD1. Germline CDR1 and CDR2: SGHRS and YFSETQ. J lost 16 bases, V lost 0 bases, and 7 bases had no gene match. The CDR3 contains 13 residues.